This T cell receptor beta chain comes out of a study of T cells expressing NK-cell markers. Following a re-call of the 5' RACE reads, TCRdb has one entry per CDR3 protein and lacks DNA. The sample's table shows more than 250,000 distinct CDR3 sequences. This TCR came from a man aged 18 to 30 in good health. The sequencing sample was made of blood T cells: a sorted CD56 or NKG2C T cell subset, CD4+ or CD8+ T cells, or bulk PBMC T cells (not recorded which).

CDR3 sequence reads: CAWSATATQETQYF. V and J are TRBV30 and TRBJ2-5. This CDR3 has 14 amino acids. Per germline, CDR1 GTSNPN and CDR2 SVGIG (reference sequence). Variable domain in full (rest from reference TRBV30 and TRBJ2-5): SQTIHQWPATLVQPVGSPLSLECTVEGTSNPNLYWYRQAAGRGLQLLFYSVGIGQISSEVPQNLSASRPQDRQFILSSKKLLLSDSGFYLCAWSATATQETQYFGPGTRLLVL.